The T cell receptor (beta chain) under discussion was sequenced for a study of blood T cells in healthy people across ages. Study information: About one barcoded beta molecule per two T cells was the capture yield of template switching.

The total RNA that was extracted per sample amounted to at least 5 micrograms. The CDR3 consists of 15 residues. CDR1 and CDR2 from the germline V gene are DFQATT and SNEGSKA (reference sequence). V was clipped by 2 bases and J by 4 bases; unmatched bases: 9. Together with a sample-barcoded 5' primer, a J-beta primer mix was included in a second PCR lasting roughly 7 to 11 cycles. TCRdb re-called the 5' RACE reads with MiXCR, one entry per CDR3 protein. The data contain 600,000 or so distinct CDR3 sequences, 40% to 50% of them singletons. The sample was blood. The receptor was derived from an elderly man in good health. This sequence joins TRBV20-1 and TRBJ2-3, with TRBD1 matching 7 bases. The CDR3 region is CSARRPTGRSDTQYF. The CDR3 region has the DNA TGCAGTGCTAGAAGACCGACAGGGCGGTCAGATACGCAGTATTTT.